A single sample is the source of the 23 T cell receptor beta chains below, sequenced in a study of beta chain features in type 1 diabetes. Investigators reverse transcribed all isolated RNA, so they sequenced expressed TCRB transcripts. The method was immunoSEQ multiplex PCR; TCRdb's version includes in-frame clones alone and lacks a portion of them. The sample has hundreds of thousands of clones; around 15% are singletons. The sequenced material came from naive CD4+ T cells from blood. The receptors shown here come from a man aged 18 to 30 in good health.

The table lists this clone with a few counts. The gene calls are TRBV7-9 and TRBJ1-5, with D possibly being TRBD1 (5 bases). Germline lookup yields CDR1 SEHNR and CDR2 FQNEAQ (reference sequence). The germline V and J ends were trimmed by 5 bases and 3 bases, with 20 bases remaining between them. The CDR3 covers 17 residues. The CDR3 region has the DNA TGTGCCAGCAGCCAAGCCGGGCAGGGCAAAGTCAATCAGCCCCAGCATTTT. Translated, it gives CASSQAGQGKVNQPQHF.

The table lists this clone with a few counts. This rearrangement joins TRBV15 to TRBJ2-7; 7 positions match TRBD2. The length of the CDR3 is 16 residues. Germline V gene sequence: CDR1 LNHNV, CDR2 YYDKDF (reference sequence). Trimming cost V 1 base and J 2 bases; bases outside gene matches: 8. Written as DNA, the CDR3 is TGTGCCACCAGCAGAGCGCGTCTAGCGGAGACCTACGAGCAGTACTTC. Its protein product is CATSRARLAETYEQYF.

V is TRBV5-1 and J is TRBJ1-4, with D perhaps TRBD1 (6 bases). Germline V lookup: CDR1 SGHRS, CDR2 YFSETQ. This CDR3 region has 14 residues. V was trimmed by 2 bases and J by 8 bases, leaving 13 bases between them. CDR3 DNA sequence: TGCGCCAGCAGCTTTACAGGGATGGGGGAAAAACTGTTTTTT. It codes for CASSFTGMGEKLFF.

The V gene is TRBV2, the J gene TRBJ1-3; the D gene is possibly TRBD1 (5 bases). The germline gives CDR1 SNHLY, CDR2 FYNNEI. This CDR3 has 15 amino acids. The germline V and J ends were trimmed by 2 bases and 15 bases, with 23 bases remaining between them. CDR3 coding DNA: TGTGCCAGCAGTGAATGGGGCCGAAGGGACGAAGTGACATATTTT. Protein sequence: CASSEWGRRDEVTYF.

In its sample, this clone was seen a few times. The rearrangement joins TRBV28 to TRBJ1-2, with 11 bases aligning to TRBD1. Germline trimming cut 8 bases from V and 3 bases from J; bases unmatched to any gene: 5. The germline V gene encodes CDR1 MDHEN and CDR2 SYDVKM. The length of the CDR3 is 14 residues. DNA for the CDR3: TGTGCCAGCGGTGGGGGACAGGGGGACTATGGCTACACCTTC. Its translation: CASGGGQGDYGYTF.

The rearrangement joins TRBV11-2 to TRBJ2-3, with D possibly matching TRBD2 (5 bases). The CDR3 is 15 residues long. Germline assignment: CDR1 SGHAT and CDR2 FQNNGV. V lost 3 bases and J lost 4, with 14 bases in between. In DNA, the CDR3 is TGTGCCAGCAGCTTCAGCCTTTTGCGGGCAGATACGCAGTATTTT. Its protein product is CASSFSLLRADTQYF.

This clone has only a few counts. The genes are TRBV15 and TRBJ1-4; D not resolved. This CDR3 is built from 16 residues. CDR1 and CDR2 (germline): LNHNV, YYDKDF (reference sequence). Trimming took 2 bases from V and 8 from J, leaving 18 bases between them. The CDR3 region has the DNA TGTGCCACCAGCAGACTCACGGGAGGATCGGAGGAAAAACTGTTTTTT. This encodes CATSRLTGGSEEKLFF.

This clone was seen more than once but under ten times. The chain employs TRBV6-1 and TRBJ1-1, with 7 bases aligning to TRBD1. The germline gives CDR1 MNHNS, CDR2 SASEGT. This CDR3 region has 14 residues. The V and J ends lost 6 bases and 1 base, in that order; junction bases with no gene match: 5. CDR3 DNA sequence: TGTGCCAGCAGAAGAGGGGGCGCGAACACTGAAGCTTTCTTT. Translation: CASRRGGANTEAFF.

This clone was counted between two and nine times. The chain has TRBV7-3 and TRBJ2-5; D tentatively fits TRBD1 or TRBD2 (6 bases each). Germline V lookup: CDR1 SGHTA, CDR2 FQGTGA. V was cut by 1 base and J by 0 bases, with 9 bases left in between. This CDR3 spans 15 amino acids. The CDR3 DNA sequence: TGTGCCAGCAGCTTAAGAGGGGGGTACCAAGAGACCCAGTACTTC. As protein: CASSLRGGYQETQYF.

This clone was seen more than once but under ten times. The chain joins TRBV7-9 to TRBJ1-6; 8 nucleotides align to TRBD1. CDR1 is SEHNR and CDR2 is FQNEAQ in the germline V gene (reference sequence). CDR3 length: 16 amino acids. With 6 bases clipped from V and 7 bases from J, the junction kept 11 bases outside the gene matches. In DNA form, the CDR3 reads TGTGCCAGCAGGGACCCCGGGACAGGTGAAAATTCACCCCTCCACTTT. Its protein product is CASRDPGTGENSPLHF.

The rearrangement links TRBV6-6 to TRBJ2-5; no definite D call. The J call is doubtful: the DNA matches TRBJ2-7 better. Germline values: CDR1 MNHNY, CDR2 SVGAGI (reference sequence). The CDR3 spans 15 residues. The CDR3 spells CASTRSNSGSYEQYF. DNA for the CDR3: TGTGCCAGCACCCGAAGCAACTCTGGATCCTACGAGCAGTACTTC.

The J gene is TRBJ2-3, the V gene TRBV28, with no clear D. This CDR3 is 11 amino acids long. CDR1 and CDR2 (germline): MDHEN, SYDVKM. V dropped 8 bases and J dropped 4 bases, with 7 bases sitting between them. CDR3 sequence: CASRSPDTQYF. The CDR3 coding sequence is TGTGCCAGCCGGTCACCAGATACGCAGTATTTT.

This clone has only a few counts. This chain connects TRBV7-2 to TRBJ2-6, with D hard to call. The length of the CDR3 is 16 residues. V lost 4 bases, J lost 0 bases, and 10 bases lay in between. Germline CDR1 is SGHTA and CDR2 is FQGNSA. CDR3 DNA: TGTGCCAGCAGCTCCTTTAAGAGCTCTGGGGCCAACGTCCTGACTTTC. Amino acids: CASSSFKSSGANVLTF.

This clone was seen more than once but under ten times. The chain carries TRBV27 and TRBJ1-3; D is unclear. The germline CDR1 and CDR2 sequences are MNHEY and SMNVEV (reference sequence). The V end was cut by 7 bases, the J end by 0 bases, with 7 bases between. CDR3 length equals 13 residues. This CDR3 reads CASKKHSGNTIYF. DNA for the CDR3: TGTGCCAGCAAAAAGCACTCTGGAAACACCATATATTTT.

This clone occurred a few times. The rearrangement uses TRBV11-2 and TRBJ2-1; TRBD1 aligns across 11 bases. The CDR3 consists of 15 residues. Per the germline V gene, CDR1 is SGHAT and CDR2 is FQNNGV. Losses at the gene ends were 5 bases for V and 4 bases for J; bases not matched to a gene: 4. DNA for the CDR3: TGTGCCAGCAGCCAAGGGACAGGGGGTTACAATGAGCAGTTCTTC. Its translation: CASSQGTGGYNEQFF.

There are a few counts of this clone. This chain uses TRBV28 with TRBJ1-6, with 10 bases matching TRBD1. The length of the CDR3 is 14 residues. Germline lookup yields CDR1 MDHEN and CDR2 SYDVKM. V was clipped by 8 bases and J by 10 bases; unmatched bases: 8. This CDR3 is CASETGGAGSPLHF. CDR3 sequence (DNA): TGTGCCAGCGAGACAGGGGGCGCGGGGTCACCCCTCCACTTT.

This clone was detected only a few times. The chain recombines TRBV19 with TRBJ1-5; D is perhaps TRBD1 (5 bases). CDR1 is LNHDA and CDR2 is SQIVND in the germline V gene (reference sequence). The CDR3 spans 15 residues. V was shortened by 9 bases and J by 0 bases, with 15 bases between the two germline ends. Here the CDR3 DNA reads TGTGCCAGCCGGGACGGCCAAATTAGCAATCAGCCCCAGCATTTT. This gives the protein CASRDGQISNQPQHF.

This clone was seen a few times. This chain links TRBV7-3 with TRBJ1-1; TRBD1 is a possible D gene (5 bases). The CDR3 has 16 amino acids. Trimming took 3 bases from V and 1 from J, leaving 15 bases between them. In germline, CDR1 is SGHTA, CDR2 FQGTGA. The CDR3 DNA sequence: TGTGCCAGCAGCTTGAGGGGTAGGGGCGGGAACACTGAAGCTTTCTTT. It codes for CASSLRGRGGNTEAFF.

The table lists this clone with a few counts. The chain employs TRBV28 and TRBJ1-1; D is uncertain. Trimming took 2 bases from V and 10 from J, leaving 14 bases between them. Germline V lookup: CDR1 MDHEN, CDR2 SYDVKM. The CDR3 sequence is 13 residues long. In DNA form, the CDR3 reads TGTGCCAGCAGTTTAGTGAGGGAATGGGTAGCTTTCTTT. It codes for CASSLVREWVAFF.

This clone was recorded a few times. CDR3 DNA sequence: TGTGCCAGCAGCTCAGGGGGGGCTGGGGCCAACGTCCTGACTTTC. It is translated as CASSSGGAGANVLTF. The V and J genes are TRBV11-2 and TRBJ2-6; D may be TRBD1 or TRBD2 (7 bases each). From germline, CDR1 is SGHAT and CDR2 FQNNGV. V gave up 4 bases and J gave up 2 bases, with 9 bases separating them. This CDR3 contains 15 residues.

The gene calls are TRBV29-1 and TRBJ2-3; 7 nucleotides line up with TRBD2. This CDR3 comprises 14 residues. Germline V gives CDR1 SQVTM, CDR2 ANQGSEA. Trimming cost V 6 bases and J 0 bases; bases outside gene matches: 6. The CDR3 region has the DNA TGCAGCGTACAGCGGGATAGTAGCACAGATACGCAGTATTTT. Protein sequence: CSVQRDSSTDTQYF.

The sample holds a few counts of this clone. This sequence joins TRBV7-8 and TRBJ2-7, with TRBD1 matching 11 bases. CDR1 is SGHVS, CDR2 FQNEAQ, per germline. The CDR3 is 15 amino acids. V trimming: 0 bases; J trimming: 3 bases; junction bases outside the gene matches: 1. DNA of the CDR3: TGTGCCAGCAGCTTAGCGGACAGGGGGCTCTACGAGCAGTACTTC. This gives the protein CASSLADRGLYEQYF.

This clone has just a few counts. The chain uses TRBV19 and TRBJ1-2; D might be TRBD1 (5 bases). Germline V CDR1 and CDR2: LNHDA, SQIVND (reference sequence). V was trimmed by 5 bases and J by 3 bases, leaving 13 bases between them. This CDR3 is 14 amino acids long. The CDR3 is CASSLRGGDYGYTF. The CDR3 region has the DNA TGTGCCAGTAGTCTCCGCGGAGGGGACTATGGCTACACCTTC. Full variable domain (outside the CDR3, taken from reference TRBV19 and TRBJ1-2): DGGITQSPKYLFRKEGQNVTLSCEQNLNHDAMYWYRQDPGQGLRLIYYSQIVNDFQKGDIAEGYSVSREKKESFPLTVTSAQKNPTAFYLCASSLRGGDYGYTFGSGTRLTVV.